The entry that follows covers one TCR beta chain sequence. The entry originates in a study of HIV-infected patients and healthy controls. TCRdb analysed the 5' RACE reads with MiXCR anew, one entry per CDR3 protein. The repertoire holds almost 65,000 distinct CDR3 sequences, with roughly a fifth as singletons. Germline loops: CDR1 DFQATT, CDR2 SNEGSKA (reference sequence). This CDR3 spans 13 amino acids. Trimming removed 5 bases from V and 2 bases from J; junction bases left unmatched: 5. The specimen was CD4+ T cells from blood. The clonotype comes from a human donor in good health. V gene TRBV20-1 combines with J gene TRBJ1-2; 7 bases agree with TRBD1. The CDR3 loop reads CSAPTGPNYGYTF. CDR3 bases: TGCAGTGCTCCGACAGGGCCCAACTATGGCTACACCTTC.